The entry below describes one T cell receptor (beta chain). Its antigen is as yet unknown. This entry belongs to a study of T cell responses to AZD1222 COVID-19 vaccine. Across the study: Pooling covered second doses at about 4 or about 12 weeks. Study results and limitations: It was only after the peak T cell response that any repertoires were sampled. Reports indicate that nearly half of spike-specific TCRs are directed at unmutated variant regions. The donor group comprised mostly white British people and more females; the analysis possibly underestimated clonal diversity.

This CDR3 comprises 13 residues. From germline, CDR1 is LNHDA and CDR2 SQIVND (reference sequence). V lost 5 bases and J 8 bases, leaving 10 bases between the germline ends. Some clones are missing from TCRdb's copy, which holds only in-frame ones; the method was immunoSEQ multiplex PCR. The repertoire has 150,000 or so clones, around 93% of them found once; the top ten carry approximately 2.2%. Material: peripheral blood, obtained on day 0 of AZD1222 vaccination. The receptor was derived from an adult in good health. The chain couples TRBV19 to TRBJ1-6; the D is unclear. The CDR3 DNA is TGTGCCAGTAGTCAAGCAGTGGATTCACCCCTCCACTTT. Its translation: CASSQAVDSPLHF.